This TCR beta chain was obtained from a study of response to subunit inactivated influenza vaccine. TCRdb reanalysed the RT-PCR reads using MiXCR and keeps one entry per CDR3 protein. The repertoire holds over 750,000 distinct CDR3 sequences, with around 20% as singletons. CDR3 length: 15 amino acids. The germline V gene has CDR1 SQVTM and CDR2 ANQGSEA. The trim removed 0 bases at V and 0 bases at J, leaving 5 bases unmatched. This clonotype was recorded at least ten times. As yet, its antigen is unknown. Broader study findings: Authors suggested that a seasonal influenza vaccination recruits few new T cells each time.

The sample in question was PBMCs from blood, obtained around 5 days after vaccination. The chain combines TRBV29-1 with TRBJ2-7; 7 bases are a match to TRBD2. This receptor was identified in a man between 50 and 59 years old who received an inactivated influenza vaccine. This chain's CDR3 is CSVEDRRTSSYEQYF. CDR3 sequence (DNA): TGCAGCGTTGAAGATCGAAGGACTAGCTCCTACGAGCAGTACTTC.